This is a list of T cell receptor beta chains from one sample in a study of T cell responses to AZD1222 COVID-19 vaccine. Profiled with immunoSEQ multiplex PCR; TCRdb holds only in-frame clones, not every one. In the table there are 130,000 to 150,000 clones, approximately 91% of which are singletons. The input for sequencing was peripheral blood, taken 28 days after the second AZD1222 dose. The receptors were sampled from an adult who received the AZD1222 COVID-19 vaccine. Both conserved end residues are part of each CDR3. The D gene is left open where the match is weak. Part of the rows lack a size; the others show once, few, many or a class for expanded clones.

CDR3aa	CDR3nt	d_gene	v_gene	j_gene	abundance
CASRFTREGSPLHF	TGTGCCAGCAGGTTTACCAGGGAGGGTTCACCCCTCCACTTT	-	TRBV6-5	TRBJ1-6	-
CASSLGTGRNSPLHF	TGTGCCAGCAGCCTTGGGACCGGGCGTAATTCACCCCTCCACTTT	-	TRBV7-2	TRBJ1-6	-
CASSEHIRRNTEAFF	TGCGCCAGCAGTGAGCATATTAGACGGAACACTGAAGCTTTCTTT	-	TRBV10-2	TRBJ1-1	-
CATNSRGGAYNEQFF	TGTGCCACCAATAGTCGCGGGGGGGCGTACAATGAGCAGTTCTTC	TRBD2	TRBV2	TRBJ2-1	-
CASSLDRANTEAFF	TGTGCCAGCAGCTTGGACAGGGCCAACACTGAAGCTTTCTTT	-	TRBV5-6	TRBJ1-1	-
CASRPGTPSYQPQHF	TGTGCCAGCAGGCCCGGGACTCCCTCTTATCAGCCCCAGCATTTT	-	TRBV6-5	TRBJ1-5	-
CASSESGGLGPEAFF	TGCGCCAGCAGTGAGTCCGGAGGGTTAGGTCCTGAAGCTTTCTTT	-	TRBV10-2	TRBJ1-1	-
CASSFGTGGNEQFF	TGTGCCAGCAGCTTCGGGACAGGGGGGAATGAGCAGTTCTTC	TRBD1	TRBV7-3	TRBJ2-1	once
CASSSTGQVLLSPLHF	TGTGCCAGTAGCTCAACAGGGCAGGTGCTATTATCACCCCTCCACTTT	-	TRBV19	TRBJ1-6	-
CATSISGPVYEQYF	TGTGCCACCAGCATCTCGGGCCCCGTGTACGAGCAGTACTTC	-	TRBV15	TRBJ2-7	-
CASSVSGSNTGELFF	TGTGCCAGCAGCGTGTCAGGGTCGAACACCGGGGAGCTGTTTTTT	-	TRBV9	TRBJ2-2	-
CASSLGRQGVKNIQYF	TGCGCCAGCAGTCTCGGTCGTCAAGGGGTCAAAAACATTCAGTACTTC	-	TRBV10-1	TRBJ2-4	-
CASSLDVLVVAQYF	TGTGCCAGCAGCTTGGACGTCCTGGTTGTCGCCCAGTACTTC	-	TRBV11-2	TRBJ2-5	once
CAWSAFGAEGYTF	TGTGCCTGGAGCGCGTTCGGGGCAGAAGGCTACACCTTC	-	TRBV30	TRBJ1-2	-
CASSPAGLGYGYTF	TGTGCCAGCAGCCCCGCAGGGCTTGGGTATGGCTACACCTTC	-	TRBV9	TRBJ1-2	once
CASSQGARMNTEAFF	TGTGCCAGCAGCCAGGGGGCAAGGATGAACACTGAAGCTTTCTTT	TRBD1	TRBV27	TRBJ1-1	-
CASSLASSGRSREQFF	TGTGCCAGCAGCTTGGCCTCTAGCGGGAGGTCCCGTGAGCAGTTCTTC	TRBD2	TRBV5-4	TRBJ2-1	-
CASSLAQHGNQPQHF	TGTGCCAGTAGCTTGGCTCAGCATGGCAATCAGCCCCAGCATTTT	-	TRBV19	TRBJ1-5	-
CASSLKTGGKKNIQYF	TGTGCCAGCAGCTTAAAAACAGGGGGAAAGAAAAACATTCAGTACTTC	TRBD1	TRBV7-9	TRBJ2-4	-
CASSPGTGFSDTF	TGTGCCAGCAGCCCCGGGACAGGGTTTAGCGACACCTTC	TRBD1	TRBV7-9	TRBJ1-2	-
CASSQSRGKSYNSPLHF	TGCGCCAGCAGCCAATCGAGGGGAAAGTCCTATAATTCACCCCTCCACTTT	-	TRBV4-1	TRBJ1-6	-
CASSHGFPGELFF	TGTGCCAGCAGCCATGGCTTTCCCGGGGAGCTGTTTTTT	-	TRBV9	TRBJ2-2	-
CASSFSGTGSYEQYF	TGTGCCAGCAGTTTCTCCGGGACAGGGTCCTACGAGCAGTACTTC	TRBD1	TRBV6-5	TRBJ2-7	-
CASSFGTGEVYEQYF	TGTGCCAGCAGCTTCGGAACAGGGGAGGTCTACGAGCAGTACTTC	-	TRBV7-8	TRBJ2-7	-
CASSRWTGSEAFF	TGTGCCAGCAGCAGGTGGACAGGGTCTGAAGCTTTCTTT	TRBD1	TRBV11-2	TRBJ1-1	-
CASSVAGSVGETQYF	TGTGCCAGCAGCGTGGCGGGTAGCGTTGGGGAGACCCAGTACTTC	-	TRBV9	TRBJ2-5	-
CASSLVGGIEQFF	TGCGCCAGCAGCTTGGTAGGGGGTATTGAGCAGTTCTTC	-	TRBV5-1	TRBJ2-1	-
CASSPTGGGGYTF	TGTGCCAGCAGTCCGACAGGGGGTGGTGGCTACACCTTC	TRBD1	TRBV6-4	TRBJ1-2	-
CASSLGTTQQFF	TGTGCCAGCAGCCTCGGGACTACGCAGCAGTTCTTC	TRBD2	TRBV11-3	TRBJ2-1	-